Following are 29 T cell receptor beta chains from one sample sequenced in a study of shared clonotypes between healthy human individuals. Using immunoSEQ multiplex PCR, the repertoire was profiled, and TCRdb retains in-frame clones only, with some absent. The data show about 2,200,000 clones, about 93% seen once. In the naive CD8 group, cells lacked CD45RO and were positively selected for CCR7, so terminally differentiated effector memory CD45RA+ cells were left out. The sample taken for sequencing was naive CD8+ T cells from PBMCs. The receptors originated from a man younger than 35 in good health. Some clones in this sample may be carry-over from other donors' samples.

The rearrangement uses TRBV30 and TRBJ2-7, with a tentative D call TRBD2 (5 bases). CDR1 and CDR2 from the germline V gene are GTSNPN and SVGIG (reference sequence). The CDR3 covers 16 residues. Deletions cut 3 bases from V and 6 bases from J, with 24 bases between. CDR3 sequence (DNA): TGTGCCTGGAGCGCGCCAAACAGCGTATGGCGGGTCGAGCAGTACTTC. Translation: CAWSAPNSVWRVEQYF.

The CDR3 spells CASSLGGTAFSGANVLTF. For the CDR3, the DNA is TGTGCCAGCAGCTTAGGTGGGACAGCCTTTTCTGGGGCCAACGTCCTGACTTTC. The genes are TRBV11-2 and TRBJ2-6; 7 bases align to TRBD1. This CDR3 contains 18 residues. Germline V CDR1 and CDR2: SGHAT, FQNNGV. The V gene end was trimmed by 1 base and the J gene end by 1 base; junction bases not matched to a gene: 7.

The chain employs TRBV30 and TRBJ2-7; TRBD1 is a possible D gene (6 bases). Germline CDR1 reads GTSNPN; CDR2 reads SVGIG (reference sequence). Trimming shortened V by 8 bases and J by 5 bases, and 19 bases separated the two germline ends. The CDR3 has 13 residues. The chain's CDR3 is CAVAWTASNEQYF. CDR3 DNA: TGTGCCGTGGCGTGGACAGCGTCTAACGAGCAGTACTTC.

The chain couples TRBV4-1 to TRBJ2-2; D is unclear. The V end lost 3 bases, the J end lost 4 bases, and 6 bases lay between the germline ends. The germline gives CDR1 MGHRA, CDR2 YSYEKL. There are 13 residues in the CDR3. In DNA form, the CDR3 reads TGCGCCAGCAGCCAGCATCTCACCGGGGAGCTGTTTTTT. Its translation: CASSQHLTGELFF.

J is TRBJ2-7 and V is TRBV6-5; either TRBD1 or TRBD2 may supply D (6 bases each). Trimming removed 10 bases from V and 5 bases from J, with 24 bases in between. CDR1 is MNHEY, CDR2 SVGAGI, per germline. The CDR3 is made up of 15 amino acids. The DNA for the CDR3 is TGTGCCATAGGACGGAGGGCAGGGGAATTCCACGAGCAGTACTTC. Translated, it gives CAIGRRAGEFHEQYF.

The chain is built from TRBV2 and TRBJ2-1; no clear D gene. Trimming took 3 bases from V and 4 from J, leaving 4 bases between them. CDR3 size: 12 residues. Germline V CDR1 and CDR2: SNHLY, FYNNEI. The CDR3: CASSDNYNEQFF. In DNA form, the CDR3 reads TGTGCCAGCAGTGACAATTACAATGAGCAGTTCTTC.

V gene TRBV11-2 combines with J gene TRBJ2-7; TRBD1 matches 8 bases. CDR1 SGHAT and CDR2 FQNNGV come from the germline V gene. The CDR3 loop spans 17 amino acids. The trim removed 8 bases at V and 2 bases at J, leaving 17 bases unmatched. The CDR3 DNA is TGTGCCAGCGCGGTAACACGAGGACAGGGAAGTACCTACGAGCAGTACTTC. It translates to CASAVTRGQGSTYEQYF.

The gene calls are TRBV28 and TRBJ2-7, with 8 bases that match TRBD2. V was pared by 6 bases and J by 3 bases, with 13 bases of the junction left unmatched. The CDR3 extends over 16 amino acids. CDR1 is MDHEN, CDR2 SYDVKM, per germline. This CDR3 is CASSRAREALYYEQYF. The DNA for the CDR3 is TGTGCCAGCAGCCGGGCGCGGGAGGCCCTCTACTACGAGCAGTACTTC. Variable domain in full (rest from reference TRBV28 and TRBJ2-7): DVKVTQSSRYLVKRTGEKVFLECVQDMDHENMFWYRQDPGLGLRLIYFSYDVKMKEKGDIPEGYSVSREKKERFSLILESASTNQTSMYLCASSRAREALYYEQYFGPGTRLTVT.

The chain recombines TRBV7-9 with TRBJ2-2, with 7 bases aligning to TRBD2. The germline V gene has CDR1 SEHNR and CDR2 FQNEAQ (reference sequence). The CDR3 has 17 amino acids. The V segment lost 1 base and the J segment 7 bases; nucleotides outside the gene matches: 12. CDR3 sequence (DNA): TGTGCCAGCAGCTTAGGAGCGGCGGGAGCCCGGGGCGGGGAGCTGTTTTTT. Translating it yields CASSLGAAGARGGELFF.

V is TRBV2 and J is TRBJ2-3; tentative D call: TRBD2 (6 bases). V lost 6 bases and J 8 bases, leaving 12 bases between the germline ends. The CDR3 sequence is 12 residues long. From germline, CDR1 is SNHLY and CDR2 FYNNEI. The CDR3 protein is CASRALAGTQYF. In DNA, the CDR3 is TGTGCCAGCAGGGCACTAGCCGGTACGCAGTATTTT.

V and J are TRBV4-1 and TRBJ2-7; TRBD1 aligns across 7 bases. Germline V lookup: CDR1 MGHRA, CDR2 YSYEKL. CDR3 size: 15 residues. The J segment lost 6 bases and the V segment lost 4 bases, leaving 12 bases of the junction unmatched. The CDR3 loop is CASSPLSGQYGEQYF. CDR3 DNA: TGCGCCAGCAGCCCCCTGTCGGGACAGTACGGCGAGCAGTACTTC.

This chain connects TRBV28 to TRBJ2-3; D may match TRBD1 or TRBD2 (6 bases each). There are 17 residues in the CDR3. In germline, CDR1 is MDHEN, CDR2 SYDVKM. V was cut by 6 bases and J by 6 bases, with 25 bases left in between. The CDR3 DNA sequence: TGTGCCAGCAGCGACCTCCAATCGCAGCGGAGGGGGGATACGCAGTATTTT. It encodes CASSDLQSQRRGDTQYF.

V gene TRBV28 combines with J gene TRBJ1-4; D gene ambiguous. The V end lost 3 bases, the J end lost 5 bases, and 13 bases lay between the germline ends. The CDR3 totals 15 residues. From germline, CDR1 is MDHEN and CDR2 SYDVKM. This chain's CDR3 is CASSFHGQPNEKLFF. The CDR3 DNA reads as TGTGCCAGCAGTTTCCATGGGCAGCCCAATGAAAAACTGTTTTTT.

CDR3 residues: CASTPESSSYEQYF. As DNA, the CDR3 is TGTGCCAGCACCCCGGAGAGTAGCTCCTACGAGCAGTACTTC. The rearrangement uses TRBV28 and TRBJ2-7; D is ambiguous. The ends were cut back, 7 bases at V and 0 bases at J, with 13 bases in the middle. Per the germline V gene, CDR1 is MDHEN and CDR2 is SYDVKM. The CDR3 consists of 14 residues.

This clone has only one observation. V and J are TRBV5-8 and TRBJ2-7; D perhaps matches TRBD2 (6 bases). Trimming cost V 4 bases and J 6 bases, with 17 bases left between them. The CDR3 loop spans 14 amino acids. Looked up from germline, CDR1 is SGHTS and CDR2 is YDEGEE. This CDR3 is CASSRGTPSFEQYF. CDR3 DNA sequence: TGTGCCAGCAGCCGCGGGACGCCTTCTTTCGAGCAGTACTTC.

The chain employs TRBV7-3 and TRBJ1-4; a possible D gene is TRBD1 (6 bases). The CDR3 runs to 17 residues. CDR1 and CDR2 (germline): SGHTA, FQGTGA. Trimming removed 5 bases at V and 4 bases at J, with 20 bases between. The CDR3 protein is CASSPAAGAGFNEKLFF. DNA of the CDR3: TGTGCCAGCAGCCCCGCGGCGGGGGCAGGATTTAATGAAAAACTGTTTTTT.

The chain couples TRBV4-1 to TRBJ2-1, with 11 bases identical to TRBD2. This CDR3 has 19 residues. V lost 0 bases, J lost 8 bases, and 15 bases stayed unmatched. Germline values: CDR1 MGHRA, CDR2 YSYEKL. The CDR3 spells CASSQDLTSGSPTGYEQFF. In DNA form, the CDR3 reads TGCGCCAGCAGCCAAGATCTCACTAGCGGGAGCCCCACGGGGTATGAGCAGTTCTTC.

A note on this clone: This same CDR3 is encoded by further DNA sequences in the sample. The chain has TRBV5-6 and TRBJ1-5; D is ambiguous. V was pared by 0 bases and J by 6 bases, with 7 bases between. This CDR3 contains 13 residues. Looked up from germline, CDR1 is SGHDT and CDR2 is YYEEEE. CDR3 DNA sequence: TGTGCCAGCAGCTTGGGGGCCGGTCAGCCCCAGCATTTT. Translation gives CASSLGAGQPQHF.

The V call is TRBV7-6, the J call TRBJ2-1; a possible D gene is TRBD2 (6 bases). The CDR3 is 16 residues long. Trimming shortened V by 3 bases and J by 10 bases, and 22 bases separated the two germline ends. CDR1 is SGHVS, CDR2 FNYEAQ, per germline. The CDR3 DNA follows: TGTGCCAGCAGCTTTCTAAAACGGGAGTCTCCGGACGAGCAGTTCTTC. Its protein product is CASSFLKRESPDEQFF.

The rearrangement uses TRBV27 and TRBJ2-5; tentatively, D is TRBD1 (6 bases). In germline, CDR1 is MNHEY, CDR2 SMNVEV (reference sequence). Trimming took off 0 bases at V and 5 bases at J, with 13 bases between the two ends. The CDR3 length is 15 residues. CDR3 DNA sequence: TGTGCCAGCAGTTTATCTGACAGGTTGTGGGAGACCCAGTACTTC. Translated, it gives CASSLSDRLWETQYF.

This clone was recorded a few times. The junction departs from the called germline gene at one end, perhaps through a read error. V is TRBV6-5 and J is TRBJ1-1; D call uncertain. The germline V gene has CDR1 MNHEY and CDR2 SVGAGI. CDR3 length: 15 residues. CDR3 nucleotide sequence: TGTGCCACCCAACACGACACCGCACGGAACGCTGAAGCTTTCTTT. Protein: CATQHDTARNAEAFF.

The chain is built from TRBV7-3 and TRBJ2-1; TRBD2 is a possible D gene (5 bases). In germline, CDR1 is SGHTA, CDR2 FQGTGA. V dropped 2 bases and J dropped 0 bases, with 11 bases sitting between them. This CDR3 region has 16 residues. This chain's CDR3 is CASSLLGGSSYNEQFF. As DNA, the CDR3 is TGTGCCAGCAGCTTACTCGGTGGGAGCTCCTACAATGAGCAGTTCTTC.

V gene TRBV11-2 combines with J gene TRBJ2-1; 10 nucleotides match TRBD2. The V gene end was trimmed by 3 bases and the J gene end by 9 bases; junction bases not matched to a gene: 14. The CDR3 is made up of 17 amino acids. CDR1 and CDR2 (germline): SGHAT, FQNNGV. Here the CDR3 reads CASSFTVRASGSPEQFF. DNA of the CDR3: TGTGCCAGCAGCTTCACGGTCCGGGCTAGCGGGAGCCCTGAGCAGTTCTTC.

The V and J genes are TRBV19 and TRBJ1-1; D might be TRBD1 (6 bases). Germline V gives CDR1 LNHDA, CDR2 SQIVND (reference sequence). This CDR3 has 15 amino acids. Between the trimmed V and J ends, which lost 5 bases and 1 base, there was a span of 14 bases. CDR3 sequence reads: CASSLGGRGNTEAFF. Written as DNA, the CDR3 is TGTGCCAGTAGTCTGGGGGGCCGGGGGAACACTGAAGCTTTCTTT.

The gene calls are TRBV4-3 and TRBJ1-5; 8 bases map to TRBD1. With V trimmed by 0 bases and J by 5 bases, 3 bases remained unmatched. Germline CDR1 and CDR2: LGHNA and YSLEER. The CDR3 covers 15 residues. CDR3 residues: CASSQDYRGDQPQHF. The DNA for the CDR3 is TGCGCCAGCAGCCAAGATTACAGGGGGGATCAGCCCCAGCATTTT.

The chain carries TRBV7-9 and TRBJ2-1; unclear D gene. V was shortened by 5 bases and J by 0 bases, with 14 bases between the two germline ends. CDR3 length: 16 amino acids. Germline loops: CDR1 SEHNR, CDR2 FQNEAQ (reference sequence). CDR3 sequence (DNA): TGTGCCAGCAGCCGACCCGCAGAGCCCTCCTACAATGAGCAGTTCTTC. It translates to CASSRPAEPSYNEQFF. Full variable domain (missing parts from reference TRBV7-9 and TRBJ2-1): DTGVSQNPRHKITKRGQNVTFRCDPISEHNRLYWYRQTLGQGPEFLTYFQNEAQLEKSRLLSDRFSAERPKGSFSTLEIQRTEQGDSAMYLCASSRPAEPSYNEQFFGPGTRLTVL.

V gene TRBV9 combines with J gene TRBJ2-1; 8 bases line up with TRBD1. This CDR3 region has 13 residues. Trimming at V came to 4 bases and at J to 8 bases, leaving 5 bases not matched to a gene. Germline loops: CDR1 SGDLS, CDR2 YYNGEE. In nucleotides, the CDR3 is TGTGCCAGCAGCAAGACAGGGGCCGATGAGCAGTTCTTC. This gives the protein CASSKTGADEQFF. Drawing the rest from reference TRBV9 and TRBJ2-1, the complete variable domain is DSGVTQTPKHLITATGQRVTLRCSPRSGDLSVYWYQQSLDQGLQFLIQYYNGEERAKGNILERFSAQQFPDLHSELNLSSLELGDSALYFCASSKTGADEQFFGPGTRLTVL.

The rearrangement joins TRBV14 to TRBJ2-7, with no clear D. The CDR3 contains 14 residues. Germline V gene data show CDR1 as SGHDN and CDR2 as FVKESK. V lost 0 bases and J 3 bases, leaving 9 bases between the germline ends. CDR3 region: CASSQETGLYEQYF. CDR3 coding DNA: TGTGCCAGCAGCCAAGAAACCGGGCTCTACGAGCAGTACTTC. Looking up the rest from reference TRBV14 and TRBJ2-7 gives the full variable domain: EAGVTQFPSHSVIEKGQTVTLRCDPISGHDNLYWYRRVMGKEIKFLLHFVKESKQDESGMPNNRFLAERTGGTYSTLKVQPAELEDSGVYFCASSQETGLYEQYFGPGTRLTVT.

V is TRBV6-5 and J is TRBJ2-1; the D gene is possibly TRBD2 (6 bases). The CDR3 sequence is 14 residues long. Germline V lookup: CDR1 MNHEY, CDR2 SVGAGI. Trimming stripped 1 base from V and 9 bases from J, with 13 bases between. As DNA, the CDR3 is TGTGCCAGCAGTTACTTGATTAGCGGTGGTGAGCAGTTCTTC. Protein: CASSYLISGGEQFF.